The 19 T cell receptor beta chains given below trace back to one sample, sequenced in a study of OX40 agonist ivuxolimab in advanced cancers. Libraries were prepared by immunoSEQ multiplex PCR; TCRdb keeps only in-frame clonotypes and omits some of them. Among tens of thousands of clones listed, about 88% were seen once. The sample here was CD4+ or CD8+ T cells sorted from blood, taken in a trial of the OX40 agonist ivuxolimab. The receptors stem from an adult with an advanced solid tumor such as melanoma, head and neck, liver or kidney cancer.

The V call is TRBV7-2, the J call TRBJ2-7; TRBD1 matches at 9 bases. The CDR3 covers 15 residues. Germline V CDR1 and CDR2: SGHTA, FQGNSA. With 5 bases clipped from V and 2 bases from J, the junction kept 7 bases outside the gene matches. CDR3 bases: TGTGCCAGCAGCCAGGGGGGGACAGGGACCTACGAGCAGTACTTC. It encodes CASSQGGTGTYEQYF.

This clone was seen once. The J gene is TRBJ2-7, the V gene TRBV28; 7 positions match TRBD1. Germline V CDR1 and CDR2: MDHEN, SYDVKM. There are 17 residues in the CDR3. V gave up 5 bases and J gave up 3 bases; unmatched junction bases: 16. The CDR3 DNA sequence: TGTGCCAGCAGTCCGCCACAGGGGACCCCCCCGGACTACGAGCAGTACTTC. Translating it yields CASSPPQGTPPDYEQYF.

The chain's CDR3 is CASSYDTGYTF. The CDR3 DNA is TGTGCCAGCAGTTACGACACTGGCTACACCTTC. The gene calls are TRBV6-6 and TRBJ1-2; D call uncertain. The CDR3 extends over 11 amino acids. Trimming removed 2 bases at V and 7 bases at J, with 5 bases between. Germline-derived CDR1 and CDR2 are MNHNY and SVGAGI (reference sequence).

This rearrangement joins TRBV5-1 to TRBJ1-1, with a weak D call TRBD1 (6 bases). The germline V and J ends were trimmed by 0 bases and 4 bases, with 16 bases remaining between them. The CDR3 contains 16 residues. Germline V gene data show CDR1 as SGHRS and CDR2 as YFSETQ. Here the CDR3 DNA reads TGCGCCAGCAGCTTGGACGAAGACAGGTCGACCACTGAAGCTTTCTTT. Its translation is CASSLDEDRSTTEAFF.

Points on this clone: Other DNA sequences in the same sample also yield this CDR3. The DNA for the CDR3 is TGTGCCAGCAGCGCAAGGCAGGGGGGGACTGAAGCTTTCTTT. It is translated as CASSARQGGTEAFF. This rearrangement joins TRBV9 to TRBJ1-1, with 7 bases aligning to TRBD1. The CDR3 totals 14 residues. The germline V gene has CDR1 SGDLS and CDR2 YYNGEE. Germline trimming cut 3 bases from V and 5 bases from J; bases unmatched to any gene: 7.

The chain employs TRBV10-3 and TRBJ2-1; 7 nucleotides match TRBD2. From germline, CDR1 is ENHRY and CDR2 SYGVKD. J was trimmed by 5 bases and V by 5 bases; bases with no gene match: 0. The length of the CDR3 is 12 residues. The DNA of the CDR3 is TGTGCCATCAGTCGGGAGGACAATGAGCAGTTCTTC. Amino acid sequence: CAISREDNEQFF.

This chain joins TRBV5-6 and TRBJ1-2; a possible D gene is TRBD1 (5 bases). Trimming stripped 4 bases from V and 4 bases from J, with 14 bases between. The CDR3 contains 14 residues. The germline V gene has CDR1 SGHDT and CDR2 YYEEEE. The CDR3 protein is CASSRDRDSYGYTF. CDR3 coding DNA: TGTGCCAGCAGCCGGGACCGAGACTCCTATGGCTACACCTTC.

The rearrangement uses TRBV21-1 and TRBJ2-1; the table's TRBD2 call for D was not verified on the DNA. TRBV21-1 is a documented pseudogene. This CDR3 contains 15 residues. CDR3 residues: CASSNWGRTYNEQFF. In nucleotides, the CDR3 is TGTGCCAGCAGCAACTGGGGGAGGACCTACAATGAGCAGTTCTTC.

The chain carries TRBV2 and TRBJ2-1, with a weak D call TRBD2 (5 bases). Per the germline V gene, CDR1 is SNHLY and CDR2 is FYNNEI. The V gene lost 10 bases and the J gene lost 0 bases, with 13 bases spanning the gap. The CDR3 has 14 residues. CDR3 bases: TGTGCCATCGCTCGGGAAAGCTCCTACAATGAGCAGTTCTTC. This codes for CAIARESSYNEQFF.

The chain is built from TRBV11-3 and TRBJ2-2; TRBD1 matches at 8 bases. Unmatched junction bases numbered 8, after V lost 4 bases and J lost 7 bases. Germline CDR1 and CDR2: SGHNT and YENEEA. The CDR3 covers 15 residues. CDR3 protein: CASSWTGTGYGELFF. In nucleotides, the CDR3 is TGTGCCAGCAGCTGGACAGGGACCGGGTACGGGGAGCTGTTTTTT.

This clone was seen only a few times. The chain joins TRBV13 to TRBJ2-7; D ambiguous. With 0 bases removed from V and 0 bases from J, the gap between germline ends came to 9 bases. Germline V gene data show CDR1 as PRHDT and CDR2 as FYEKMQ (reference sequence). The length of the CDR3 is 15 residues. The CDR3 nucleotides read TGTGCCAGCAGCTTAGGGTTAGCAGACTCCTACGAGCAGTACTTC. Residues: CASSLGLADSYEQYF.

The sample holds a few counts of this clone. The J gene is TRBJ2-7, the V gene TRBV2, with a weak D call TRBD1 (7 bases). Germline CDR1 and CDR2: SNHLY and FYNNEI. CDR3 length: 12 residues. The V end lost 7 bases, the J end lost 5 bases, and 12 bases lay between the germline ends. DNA for the CDR3: TGTGCCAGCACCGGAGGGACAGACGAGCAGTACTTC. Protein sequence: CASTGGTDEQYF.

The chain links TRBV6-1 to TRBJ2-7; a possible D gene is TRBD2 (5 bases). There are 11 residues in the CDR3. V was shortened by 5 bases and J by 6 bases, with 8 bases between the two germline ends. In germline, CDR1 is MNHNS, CDR2 SASEGT. This chain's CDR3 is CASSSRGEQYF. The CDR3 DNA reads as TGTGCCAGCAGTTCTCGGGGCGAGCAGTACTTC.

This chain uses TRBV10-3 with TRBJ2-5; D possibly corresponds to TRBD2 (5 bases). The CDR3 consists of 14 residues. Trimming cost V 0 bases and J 2 bases, with 7 bases left between them. CDR1 and CDR2 from the germline V gene are ENHRY and SYGVKD. CDR3 protein: CAISESLAQETQYF. The CDR3 DNA reads TGTGCCATCAGTGAGTCTCTAGCTCAAGAGACCCAGTACTTC.

The chain employs TRBV6-1 and TRBJ1-5; D may be TRBD1 (5 bases). Germline V lookup: CDR1 MNHNS, CDR2 SASEGT. V was clipped by 1 base and J by 4 bases, with 14 bases between them. The CDR3 runs to 16 residues. The CDR3 reads CASSEGLGLGNQPQHF. The CDR3 bases are TGTGCCAGCAGTGAAGGTTTGGGGCTGGGGAATCAGCCCCAGCATTTT.

J is TRBJ2-5 and V is TRBV10-3; 10 bases fit TRBD2. CDR3 length: 14 residues. Per the germline V gene, CDR1 is ENHRY and CDR2 is SYGVKD. V shed 6 bases, J shed 4 bases, and the junction held 5 bases outside the gene matches. The CDR3 loop is CAIRDSSGGETQYF. For the CDR3, the DNA is TGTGCCATCAGGGACTCTAGCGGGGGAGAGACCCAGTACTTC.

This clone was seen a few times. CDR3 residues: CAWGMVGGPDTQYF. The CDR3 DNA is TGTGCCTGGGGCATGGTTGGGGGGCCAGATACGCAGTATTTT. The V call is TRBV30, the J call TRBJ2-3; TRBD1 or TRBD2 may be the D gene (6 bases each). This CDR3 comprises 14 residues. Germline V gives CDR1 GTSNPN, CDR2 SVGIG (reference sequence). Deletions cut 5 bases from V and 4 bases from J, with 16 bases between.

This chain connects TRBV5-4 to TRBJ2-2, with 7 bases identical to TRBD2. Germline V gene sequence: CDR1 SGHNT, CDR2 YYREEE (reference sequence). The CDR3 runs to 15 residues. The J segment lost 6 bases and the V segment lost 0 bases, leaving 5 bases of the junction unmatched. CDR3 in DNA: TGTGCCAGCAGCTTGGAAGCGGGATACCCCGGGGAGCTGTTTTTT. Its protein is CASSLEAGYPGELFF.

This rearrangement joins TRBV7-2 to TRBJ2-2; D is ambiguous. V was clipped by 3 bases and J by 2 bases, with 7 bases between them. The CDR3 is made up of 14 amino acids. The germline V gene has CDR1 SGHTA and CDR2 FQGNSA. The CDR3 here is CASSFVKNTGELFF. CDR3 bases: TGTGCCAGCAGCTTCGTGAAAAACACCGGGGAGCTGTTTTTT.